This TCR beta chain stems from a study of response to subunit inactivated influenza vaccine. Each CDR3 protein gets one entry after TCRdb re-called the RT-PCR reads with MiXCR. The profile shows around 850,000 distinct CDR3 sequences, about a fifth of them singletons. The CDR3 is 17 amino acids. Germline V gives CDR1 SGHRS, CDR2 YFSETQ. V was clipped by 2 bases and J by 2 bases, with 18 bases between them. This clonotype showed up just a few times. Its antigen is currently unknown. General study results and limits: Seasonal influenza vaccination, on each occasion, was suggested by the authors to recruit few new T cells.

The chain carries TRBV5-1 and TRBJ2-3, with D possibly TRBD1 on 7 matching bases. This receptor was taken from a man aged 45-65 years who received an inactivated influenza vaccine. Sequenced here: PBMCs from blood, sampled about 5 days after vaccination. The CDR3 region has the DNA TGCGCCAGCAGCTTAGACCCAGGGGGGACAAACACAGATACGCAGTATTTT. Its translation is CASSLDPGGTNTDTQYF.